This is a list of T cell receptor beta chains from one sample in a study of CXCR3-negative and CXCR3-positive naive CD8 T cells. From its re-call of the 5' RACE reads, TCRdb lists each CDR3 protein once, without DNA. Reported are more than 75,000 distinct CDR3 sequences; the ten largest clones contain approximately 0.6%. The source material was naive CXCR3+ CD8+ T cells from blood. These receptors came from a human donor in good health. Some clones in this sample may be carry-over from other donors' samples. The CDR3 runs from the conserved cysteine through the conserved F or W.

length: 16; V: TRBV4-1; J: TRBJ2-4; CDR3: CASSQGTGAAKNIQYF
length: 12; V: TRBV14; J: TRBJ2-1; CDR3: CASSQEWNEQFF
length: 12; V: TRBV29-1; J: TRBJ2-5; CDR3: CSVETGMETQYF
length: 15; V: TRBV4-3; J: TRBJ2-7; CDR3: CASSQVLQGLGEQYF
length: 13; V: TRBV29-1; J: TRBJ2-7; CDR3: CSVAATVSYEQYF
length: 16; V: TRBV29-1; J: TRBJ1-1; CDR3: CSVEDPLGAVYTEAFF
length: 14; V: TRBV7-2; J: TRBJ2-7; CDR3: CASSLEAPPYEQYF
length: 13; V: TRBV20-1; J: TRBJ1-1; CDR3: CSAIQGAHTEAFF
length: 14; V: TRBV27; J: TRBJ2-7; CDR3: CASSDRDKIYEQYF
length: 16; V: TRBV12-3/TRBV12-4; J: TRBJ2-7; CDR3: CASSSTPDRSSYEQYF
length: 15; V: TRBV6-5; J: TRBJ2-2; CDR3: CASSSGAVDTGELFF
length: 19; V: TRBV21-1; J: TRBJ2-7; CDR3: CASSKPPRTSGGGKYEQYF
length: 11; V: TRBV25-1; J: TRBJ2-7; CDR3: CASSGSDEQYF
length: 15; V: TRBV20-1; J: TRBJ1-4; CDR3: CSASPSLATNEKLFF
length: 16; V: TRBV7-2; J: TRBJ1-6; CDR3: CASSLAGRQYNSPLHF
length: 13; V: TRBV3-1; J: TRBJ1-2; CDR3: CASSPNFDGGYTF
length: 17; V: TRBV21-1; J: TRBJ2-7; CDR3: CASSNDHLGTGPYEQYF
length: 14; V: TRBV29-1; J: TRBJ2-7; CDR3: CSVLTGVRSYEQYF